The next 18 T cell receptor beta chains were all read from a single sample in a study of cytomegalovirus exposure and HLA in healthy donors. TCRdb's copy holds only in-frame clones and misses some; the assay was immunoSEQ multiplex PCR. The sample carries about 310,000 clones, approximately 91% recorded once. Sequenced: PBMCs. These TCRs come from a man aged 25 to 45 in good health and CMV-seronegative.

This clone turned up a few times. V gene TRBV5-4 combines with J gene TRBJ1-2, with a tentative D call TRBD1 (6 bases). The V and J ends lost 4 bases and 8 bases respectively, with 18 bases between them. Per the germline V gene, CDR1 is SGHNT and CDR2 is YYREEE (reference sequence). The CDR3 extends over 14 amino acids. CDR3 bases: TGTGCCAGCAGCCTGAGTGGGGGCGGAGGAGGCTACACCTTC. Residues: CASSLSGGGGGYTF.

This clone was counted a single time. The J gene is TRBJ1-1, the V gene TRBV7-9, with D hard to call. This CDR3 contains 15 residues. Trimming pared 2 bases from V and 1 base from J, leaving 11 bases between. CDR1 SEHNR and CDR2 FQNEAQ come from the germline V gene (reference sequence). This CDR3 is CASSLFPGPNTEAFF. In DNA form, the CDR3 reads TGTGCCAGCAGCTTATTTCCAGGCCCGAACACTGAAGCTTTCTTT.

A single count supports this clone. This CDR3 reads CASSQLDRSYGYTF. The CDR3 DNA is TGTGCCAGCAGTCAGCTAGACAGGTCCTATGGCTACACCTTC. V is TRBV6-5 and J is TRBJ1-2, with TRBD1 as a possible D gene (6 bases). The CDR3 totals 14 residues. V gave up 5 bases and J gave up 4 bases, with 14 bases separating them. Per germline, CDR1 MNHEY and CDR2 SVGAGI.

This chain joins TRBV27 and TRBJ2-3; 11 bases match TRBD2. CDR3 length: 18 amino acids. Unmatched junction bases numbered 8, after V lost 3 bases and J lost 0 bases. CDR1 and CDR2 from the germline V gene are MNHEY and SMNVEV (reference sequence). The CDR3 region is CASSFSLAGGPSTDTQYF. The CDR3, as DNA: TGTGCCAGCAGTTTTAGCCTAGCGGGGGGTCCTAGCACAGATACGCAGTATTTT.

This chain links TRBV7-9 with TRBJ1-5, with D possibly being TRBD1 (6 bases). The CDR3 extends over 15 amino acids. Deletions cut 5 bases from V and 3 bases from J, with 14 bases between. Germline-derived CDR1 and CDR2 are SEHNR and FQNEAQ (reference sequence). The CDR3 region is CASSRGGGLNQPQHF. DNA for the CDR3: TGTGCCAGCAGCCGGGGAGGGGGGCTCAATCAGCCCCAGCATTTT.

This clone was counted a few times. The rearrangement joins TRBV7-9 to TRBJ1-2, with D possibly TRBD1 on 6 matching bases. This CDR3 contains 14 residues. Germline V gene lookup returns CDR1 SEHNR and CDR2 FQNEAQ (reference sequence). The V end lost 5 bases, the J end lost 7 bases, and 17 bases lay between the germline ends. CDR3 coding DNA: TGTGCCAGCAGCCTAGGGGGAGGACCCTCTGGCTACACCTTC. Amino acid sequence: CASSLGGGPSGYTF. Full variable domain (outside the CDR3, taken from reference TRBV7-9 and TRBJ1-2): DTGVSQNPRHKITKRGQNVTFRCDPISEHNRLYWYRQTLGQGPEFLTYFQNEAQLEKSRLLSDRFSAERPKGSFSTLEIQRTEQGDSAMYLCASSLGGGPSGYTFGSGTRLTVV.

This chain joins TRBV30 and TRBJ2-7; D might be TRBD1 (6 bases). The CDR3 has 14 amino acids. With 0 bases removed from V and 2 bases from J, the gap between germline ends came to 11 bases. Germline V gene sequence: CDR1 GTSNPN, CDR2 SVGIG (reference sequence). CDR3 DNA sequence: TGTGCCTGGAGTGTAGGCGACAGGACCTACGAGCAGTACTTC. Protein: CAWSVGDRTYEQYF.

The rearrangement joins TRBV7-2 to TRBJ1-2; possibly TRBD1 for D (6 bases). Germline V lookup: CDR1 SGHTA, CDR2 FQGNSA. Trimming took off 5 bases at V and 5 bases at J, with 12 bases between the two ends. The CDR3 is 13 amino acids. CDR3 sequence reads: CASSRIQGYGYTF. The CDR3 DNA follows: TGTGCCAGCAGCCGGATCCAGGGGTATGGCTACACCTTC.

The J gene is TRBJ2-1, the V gene TRBV19, with 11 bases lining up with TRBD2. Looked up from germline, CDR1 is LNHDA and CDR2 is SQIVND (reference sequence). The ends lost 5 bases at V and 9 bases at J; junction bases unmatched: 9. The CDR3 length is 15 residues. The CDR3 here is CASSDTSGGFSEQFF. DNA for the CDR3: TGTGCCAGTAGTGACACTAGCGGGGGCTTTAGTGAGCAGTTCTTC. The full variable domain, with the rest looked up from reference TRBV19 and TRBJ2-1, is DGGITQSPKYLFRKEGQNVTLSCEQNLNHDAMYWYRQDPGQGLRLIYYSQIVNDFQKGDIAEGYSVSREKKESFPLTVTSAQKNPTAFYLCASSDTSGGFSEQFFGPGTRLTVL.

The V gene is TRBV7-6, the J gene TRBJ2-1, with 7 bases lining up with TRBD1. J gave up 3 bases and V 0 bases, and 5 bases lay outside the gene matches. This CDR3 is 16 amino acids long. Germline-derived CDR1 and CDR2 are SGHVS and FNYEAQ. CDR3 sequence: CASSLATAGGYNEQFF. The CDR3 DNA reads as TGTGCCAGCAGCTTAGCGACGGCAGGGGGCTACAATGAGCAGTTCTTC.

The chain couples TRBV14 to TRBJ2-1; tentatively, D is TRBD2 (6 bases). This CDR3 region has 16 residues. With 4 bases removed from V and 10 bases from J, the gap between germline ends came to 23 bases. CDR1 and CDR2 (germline): SGHDN, FVKESK. CDR3 DNA sequence: TGTGCCAGCAGCCCCACAGGCGGGACGCCGGGAGTCGAGCAGTTCTTC. Its protein is CASSPTGGTPGVEQFF.

V is TRBV7-2 and J is TRBJ1-1, with D maybe TRBD1 (6 bases). Trimming cost V 3 bases and J 2 bases, with 16 bases left between them. The CDR3 covers 16 residues. Germline-derived CDR1 and CDR2 are SGHTA and FQGNSA. The CDR3 DNA sequence: TGTGCCAGCAGCTTCCCAACCGGACAGCTTAACACTGAAGCTTTCTTT. The encoded protein is CASSFPTGQLNTEAFF. Variable domain in full (rest from reference TRBV7-2 and TRBJ1-1): GAGVSQSPSNKVTEKGKDVELRCDPISGHTALYWYRQSLGQGLEFLIYFQGNSAPDKSGLPSDRFSAERTGGSVSTLTIQRTQQEDSAVYLCASSFPTGQLNTEAFFGQGTRLTVV.

J is TRBJ2-1 and V is TRBV6-6; perhaps TRBD2 as D (5 bases). The CDR3 has 15 residues. Germline V CDR1 and CDR2: MNHNY, SVGAGI (reference sequence). V lost 6 bases and J lost 5, with 17 bases in between. The CDR3 sequence is CASRELYTGNNEQFF. The CDR3 coding sequence is TGTGCCAGCAGAGAACTCTATACGGGGAACAATGAGCAGTTCTTC.

The rearrangement links TRBV27 to TRBJ1-1; D not resolved. The germline V gene encodes CDR1 MNHEY and CDR2 SMNVEV (reference sequence). The germline V and J ends were trimmed by 1 base and 3 bases, with 6 bases remaining between them. The CDR3 covers 13 residues. The CDR3 DNA is TGTGCCAGCAGTTTATGGAGGGACACTGAAGCTTTCTTT. Translating it yields CASSLWRDTEAFF.

The chain carries TRBV25-1 and TRBJ2-1, with a possible D match to TRBD1 (6 bases). Germline CDR1 MGHDK, CDR2 SYGVNS. The CDR3 totals 15 residues. V was cut by 2 bases and J by 4 bases, with 12 bases left in between. CDR3 sequence: CASSEMTGSYNEQFF. The CDR3 DNA sequence: TGTGCCAGCAGTGAAATGACAGGATCTTACAATGAGCAGTTCTTC.

The sample holds one count of this clone. J is TRBJ1-2 and V is TRBV10-3, with D possibly TRBD1 on 6 matching bases. Trimming took off 0 bases at V and 2 bases at J, with 10 bases between the two ends. The germline V gene has CDR1 ENHRY and CDR2 SYGVKD. This CDR3 is 15 amino acids long. CDR3 bases: TGTGCCATCAGTGAGTCAGGGAGGGGGAACTATGGCTACACCTTC. Protein: CAISESGRGNYGYTF.

This clone was seen just once. The genes are TRBV19 and TRBJ2-1; D gene ambiguous. Looked up from germline, CDR1 is LNHDA and CDR2 is SQIVND (reference sequence). The CDR3 is made up of 12 amino acids. The V gene lost 4 bases and the J gene lost 7 bases, with 8 bases spanning the gap. The CDR3 loop reads CASSNMVNEQFF. The CDR3 nucleotides are TGTGCCAGTAGTAACATGGTGAATGAGCAGTTCTTC.

The chain employs TRBV5-4 and TRBJ1-1; D possibly corresponds to TRBD1 (6 bases). The CDR3 is 13 residues long. V was shortened by 0 bases and J by 5 bases, with 8 bases between the two germline ends. From germline, CDR1 is SGHNT and CDR2 YYREEE (reference sequence). The CDR3 DNA reads as TGTGCCAGCAGCTTGGGGACAGTAACTGAAGCTTTCTTT. As protein: CASSLGTVTEAFF.